This passage covers 14 T cell receptor beta chains from one sample sequenced in a study of cytotoxic CD8 clonotypes in ibrutinib-treated CLL. The table came from immunoSEQ multiplex PCR; TCRdb's copy has only in-frame clones and leaves some out. The table shows more than 30,000 clones, with about 70% occurring only once. The material was PBMCs, obtained before ibrutinib treatment. The receptors derive from a human donor with chronic lymphocytic leukemia.

J is TRBJ1-6 and V is TRBV5-1; D call uncertain. CDR1 is SGHRS and CDR2 is YFSETQ in the germline V gene. V shed 5 bases and J shed 7 bases, with 16 bases lying between them. This CDR3 is 15 amino acids long. CDR3 amino acids: CASSFGAGPNSPLHF. As DNA, the CDR3 is TGCGCCAGCAGTTTCGGAGCTGGGCCGAATTCACCCCTCCACTTT.

This rearrangement joins TRBV21-1 to TRBJ1-6. TRBV21-1 is designated a pseudogene. The CDR3 totals 16 residues. The CDR3: CASSKGGAKTNSPLHF. The CDR3 DNA is TGTGCCAGCAGCAAAGGGGGGGCCAAAACAAATTCACCCCTCCACTTT.

The rearrangement uses TRBV7-6 and TRBJ2-2; TRBD1 might be the D (5 bases). V was clipped by 8 bases and J by 5 bases, with 6 bases between them. Looked up from germline, CDR1 is SGHVS and CDR2 is FNYEAQ. The CDR3 is 11 residues long. This chain's CDR3 is CASSGTGELFF. The CDR3 bases are TGTGCCAGCTCAGGGACCGGGGAGCTGTTTTTT.

The gene calls are TRBV5-6 and TRBJ2-3; 9 nucleotides match TRBD2. V trimming: 4 bases; J trimming: 4 bases; junction bases outside the gene matches: 4. CDR1 is SGHDT, CDR2 YYEEEE, per germline. CDR3 length equals 14 residues. As DNA, the CDR3 is TGTGCCAGCAGCGCCTGGACTAGCGCAGATACGCAGTATTTT. Translating it yields CASSAWTSADTQYF.

The CDR3 loop is CASTLLGGTDTQYF. The DNA for the CDR3 is TGTGCCAGCACGCTATTGGGAGGCACAGATACGCAGTATTTT. The rearrangement uses TRBV6-1 and TRBJ2-3; TRBD2 might be the D (5 bases). Trimming cost V 7 bases and J 1 base, with 12 bases left between them. Germline lookup yields CDR1 MNHNS and CDR2 SASEGT. This CDR3 region has 14 residues.

This clone was observed a few times. V and J are TRBV6-1 and TRBJ2-1; D is ambiguous. V was trimmed by 4 bases and J by 4 bases, leaving 5 bases between them. The V gene's germline CDR1 is MNHNS and CDR2 SASEGT. The CDR3 runs 12 residues. CDR3 nucleotides: TGTGCCAGCAGTGTATCTTACAATGAGCAGTTCTTC. Translating it yields CASSVSYNEQFF.

V is TRBV29-1 and J is TRBJ2-1; unclear D gene. Germline CDR1 SQVTM, CDR2 ANQGSEA. The CDR3 has 14 residues. With 5 bases removed from V and 10 bases from J, the gap between germline ends came to 21 bases. Here the CDR3 reads CSVPLLASSFEQFF. The CDR3 DNA follows: TGCAGCGTTCCGCTGCTGGCGAGTTCATTCGAGCAGTTCTTC.

The rearrangement links TRBV2 to TRBJ2-7, with TRBD1 as a possible D gene (5 bases). In germline, CDR1 is SNHLY, CDR2 FYNNEI. V was pared by 8 bases and J by 3 bases, with 8 bases between. The CDR3 runs to 11 residues. The CDR3 DNA reads as TGTGCCAGCGGCGGACACTACGAGCAGTACTTC. Translating gives CASGGHYEQYF.

This chain joins TRBV2 and TRBJ1-5; D is uncertain. Germline V CDR1 and CDR2: SNHLY, FYNNEI. With 8 bases removed from V and 2 bases from J, the gap between germline ends came to 7 bases. CDR3 length: 12 amino acids. The CDR3 sequence: CASCSRNQPQHF. The DNA for the CDR3 is TGTGCCAGCTGTAGCCGCAATCAGCCCCAGCATTTT.

The rearrangement uses TRBV4-2 and TRBJ2-7; D not resolved. The CDR3 is made up of 14 amino acids. Germline loops: CDR1 LGHNA, CDR2 YNFKEQ. V lost 4 bases and J 2 bases, leaving 12 bases between the germline ends. DNA of the CDR3: TGTGCCAGCAGCCCACCTGACGGAGCCTACGAGCAGTACTTC. Its translation is CASSPPDGAYEQYF.

CDR3 sequence reads: CASSETGRTNYGYTF. The DNA for the CDR3 is TGTGCCAGCAGTGAAACGGGACGGACTAACTATGGCTACACCTTC. V usage is TRBV6-1 and J usage is TRBJ1-2, with a possible D match to TRBD1 (5 bases). Trimming removed 2 bases from V and 0 bases from J, with 10 bases in between. The CDR3 has 15 residues. CDR1 is MNHNS and CDR2 is SASEGT in the germline V gene.

The chain recombines TRBV30 with TRBJ1-4, with TRBD1 as a possible D gene (5 bases). The CDR3 runs to 14 residues. V was pared by 2 bases and J by 7 bases, with 14 bases between. Germline V gene lookup returns CDR1 GTSNPN and CDR2 SVGIG (reference sequence). The CDR3 sequence: CAWSRPGGSEKLFF. CDR3 DNA sequence: TGTGCCTGGAGTCGTCCTGGGGGGAGTGAAAAACTGTTTTTT.

The chain combines TRBV4-3 with TRBJ2-7, with 7 bases aligning to TRBD1. Trimming cost V 2 bases and J 3 bases; bases outside gene matches: 7. The CDR3 spans 15 residues. Germline assignment: CDR1 LGHNA and CDR2 YSLEER. The CDR3 coding sequence is TGCGCCAGCAGCCAATACCACCCAGGGGGCTACGAGCAGTACTTC. Its translation is CASSQYHPGGYEQYF.

V gene TRBV4-3 combines with J gene TRBJ1-2, with no clear D. The CDR3 is made up of 13 amino acids. The germline V gene encodes CDR1 LGHNA and CDR2 YSLEER. V lost 3 bases and J 4 bases, leaving 9 bases between the germline ends. CDR3 in DNA: TGCGCCAGCAGCCAGGACCTATCCTATGGCTACACCTTC. It specifies CASSQDLSYGYTF.